The clone carrying this TCR beta chain was counted at least ten times. Its antigen is as yet unknown. This entry belongs to a study of early T cells in non-severe SARS-CoV-2 infection. Study conclusions and caveats: The VDJdb matching leaned toward anti-spike CD8 responses and overlooked private and CD4 specificities.

The CDR3 has 12 amino acids. Looked up from germline, CDR1 is SGHRS and CDR2 is YFSETQ. The V end was cut by 3 bases, the J end by 11 bases, with 14 bases between. Using its own MiXCR run on the 5' RACE reads, TCRdb lists one record per CDR3 protein. The sample carries about 52,000 distinct CDR3 sequences, roughly 12% recorded once. The sequence came from an adult who was a healthcare worker with PCR-confirmed SARS-CoV-2 infection or an uninfected control (not recorded which). V usage is TRBV5-1 and J usage is TRBJ1-1; D is undetermined. Input material: whole blood. The CDR3 DNA reads as TGCGCCAGCAGCTCAGAGATAGCCGTGGCTTTCTTT. It encodes CASSSEIAVAFF.